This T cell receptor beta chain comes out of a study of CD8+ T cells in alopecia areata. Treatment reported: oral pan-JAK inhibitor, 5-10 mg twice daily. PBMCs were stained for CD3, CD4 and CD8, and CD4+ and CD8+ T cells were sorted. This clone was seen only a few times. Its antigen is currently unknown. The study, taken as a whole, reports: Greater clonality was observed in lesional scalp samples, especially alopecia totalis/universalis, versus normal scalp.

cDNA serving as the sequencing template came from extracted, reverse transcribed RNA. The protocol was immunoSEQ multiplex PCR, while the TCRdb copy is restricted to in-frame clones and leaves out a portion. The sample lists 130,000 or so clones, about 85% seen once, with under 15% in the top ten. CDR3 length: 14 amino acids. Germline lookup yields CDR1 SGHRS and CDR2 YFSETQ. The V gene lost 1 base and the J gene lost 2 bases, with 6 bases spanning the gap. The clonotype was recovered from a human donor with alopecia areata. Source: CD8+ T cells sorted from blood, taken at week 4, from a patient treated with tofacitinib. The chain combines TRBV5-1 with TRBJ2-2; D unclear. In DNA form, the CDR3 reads TGCGCCAGCAGCTTGCGGCAAAACACCGGGGAGCTGTTTTTT. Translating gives CASSLRQNTGELFF.